A single sample gave rise to the 5 T cell receptor beta chains below, sequenced in a study of CD8+CD57+ T cells in acquired aplastic anemia. Sequencing was done on patients that had shown CD8+CD57+ cell expansion by flow cytometry. The TCR beta profiling, which covered VDJ combination and CDR3 sequence, was carried out using genomic DNA as the template. TCRdb itself ran the reads through MiXCR, one entry per CDR3 protein. Of about 200,000 distinct CDR3 sequences in the sample, 60% to 80% were seen once. The sequenced material came from sorted CD4+, CD8+, or CD8+CD57+ T cells (not recorded which) from PBMCs. The source is a human donor with aplastic anemia.

The chain couples TRBV5-5 to TRBJ2-7; 11 bases match TRBD1. There are 15 residues in the CDR3. With V trimmed by 4 bases and J by 3 bases, 6 bases remained unmatched. CDR1 is SGHKS, CDR2 YYEKEE, per germline (reference sequence). CDR3 sequence reads: CASSHGGTGGYEQYF. The CDR3 coding sequence is TGTGCCAGCAGCCATGGAGGGACAGGGGGCTACGAGCAGTACTTC.

The chain uses TRBV24-1 and TRBJ2-3; 12 positions match TRBD2. The ends lost 4 bases at V and 2 bases at J; junction bases unmatched: 9. The CDR3 has 18 amino acids. Germline assignment: CDR1 KGHDR and CDR2 SFDVKD. CDR3 coding DNA: TGTGCCACCAGTGAGCAACTAGCGGGAGGCCTTCTCACAGATACGCAGTATTTT. This codes for CATSEQLAGGLLTDTQYF.

This clonotype is categorized as medium-sized. The rearrangement uses TRBV2 and TRBJ2-7; 10 bases match TRBD1. The junction had 12 bases not matched to a gene; V was cut back by 7 bases and J by 3 bases. Looked up from germline, CDR1 is SNHLY and CDR2 is FYNNEI. CDR3 size: 16 residues. Here the CDR3 DNA reads TGTGCCAGCACCTCAAGTGTAGGGACAGGGGTCTACGAGCAGTACTTC. It encodes CASTSSVGTGVYEQYF.

The genes are TRBV20-1 and TRBJ2-5; D is uncertain. Germline V CDR1 and CDR2: DFQATT, SNEGSKA (reference sequence). Between the trimmed V and J ends, which lost 6 bases and 5 bases, there was a span of 22 bases. The CDR3 is made up of 15 amino acids. The CDR3 bases are TGCAGTGCCGACATTCGTGGCGATCCAAAGGAGACCCAGTACTTC. It yields the protein CSADIRGDPKETQYF.

The chain recombines TRBV19 with TRBJ1-2; D gene unclear. Trimming pared 6 bases from V and 8 bases from J, leaving 7 bases between. Germline V gene sequence: CDR1 LNHDA, CDR2 SQIVND (reference sequence). The CDR3 spans 10 residues. The CDR3 spells CASRAEGYTF. The DNA for the CDR3 is TGTGCCAGTAGGGCGGAGGGCTACACCTTC.